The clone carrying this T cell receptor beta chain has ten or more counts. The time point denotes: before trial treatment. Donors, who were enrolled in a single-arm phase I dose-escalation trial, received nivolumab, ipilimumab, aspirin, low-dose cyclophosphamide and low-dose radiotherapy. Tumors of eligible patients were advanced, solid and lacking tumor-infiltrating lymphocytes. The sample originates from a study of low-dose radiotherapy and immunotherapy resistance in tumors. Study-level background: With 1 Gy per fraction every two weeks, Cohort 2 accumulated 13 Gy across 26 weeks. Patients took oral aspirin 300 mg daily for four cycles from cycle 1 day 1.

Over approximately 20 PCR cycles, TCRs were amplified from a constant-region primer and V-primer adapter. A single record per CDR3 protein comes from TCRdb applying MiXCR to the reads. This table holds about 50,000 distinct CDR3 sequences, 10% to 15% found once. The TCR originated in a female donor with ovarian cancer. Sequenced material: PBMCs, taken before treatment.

CDR3 sequence: CSAHADSPGGEQYF. CDR3 bases: TGCAGTGCCCACGCAGACAGCCCCGGAGGCGAGCAGTACTTC. The J gene is TRBJ2-7, the V gene TRBV20-1; the D gene could be TRBD1 or TRBD2 (5 bases each). The CDR3 length is 14 residues. Between the trimmed V and J ends, which lost 6 bases and 6 bases, there was a span of 21 bases. CDR1 DFQATT and CDR2 SNEGSKA come from the germline V gene (reference sequence).